What follows are 13 T cell receptor beta chains derived from one specimen sequenced in a study of T cells in Graves' hyperthyroidism and ophthalmopathy. RNA transcripts served as the template for amplifying TCR beta CDR3 regions. The HTBI primer set drove a first-round RT-PCR of the TCR CDR3. MiXCR was run by TCRdb on the multiplex PCR reads, yielding one entry per CDR3 protein. Altogether hundreds of thousands of distinct CDR3 sequences are present, just under 45% being singletons, with the ten largest covering approximately 7.2%. The sample was peripheral blood or thyroid tissue (not recorded which). These TCRs come from an adult man with Graves' disease, either hyperthyroidism or ophthalmopathy (not recorded which).

The chain uses TRBV7-2 and TRBJ2-5; 7 positions match TRBD2. CDR3 length: 13 residues. J gave up 5 bases and V 5 bases, and 5 bases lay outside the gene matches. The germline CDR1 and CDR2 sequences are SGHTA and FQGNSA. In DNA form, the CDR3 reads TGTGCCAGCAGCGCGGGAGTCCCCGAGACCCAGTACTTC. This gives the protein CASSAGVPETQYF.

The genes are TRBV7-6 and TRBJ2-6; D not certain. Trimming left V 8 bases short and J 2 bases short, with 10 bases between. The CDR3 has 14 residues. Germline CDR1 and CDR2: SGHVS and FNYEAQ. CDR3 residues: CASLQQPGANVLTF. CDR3 DNA sequence: TGTGCCAGCCTCCAACAGCCTGGGGCCAACGTCCTGACTTTC.

The chain has TRBV11-1 and TRBJ2-7, with 8 bases lining up with TRBD1. Trimming removed 5 bases from V and 4 bases from J; junction bases left unmatched: 16. This CDR3 comprises 17 residues. Per the germline V gene, CDR1 is SGHAT and CDR2 is FQDESV (reference sequence). CDR3: CASSVAGTDRGGYEQYF. In DNA form, the CDR3 reads TGTGCCAGCAGCGTCGCCGGAACCGACAGGGGCGGGTACGAGCAGTACTTC.

V usage is TRBV20-1 and J usage is TRBJ1-1, with D tentatively TRBD1 (6 bases). The V gene lost 1 base and the J gene lost 1 base, with 13 bases spanning the gap. CDR3 length: 15 residues. Germline lookup yields CDR1 DFQATT and CDR2 SNEGSKA (reference sequence). CDR3: CSARATQGRNTEAFF. Here the CDR3 DNA reads TGCAGTGCTAGAGCGACGCAGGGGCGGAACACTGAAGCTTTCTTT.

The chain combines TRBV5-1 with TRBJ2-7, with D hard to call. CDR1 is SGHRS, CDR2 YFSETQ, per germline. The CDR3 is 15 amino acids. V lost 0 bases to trimming and J lost 0 bases, with 10 bases between them. CDR3 bases: TGCGCCAGCAGCTTGGATCGCGGCGTCTCCTACGAGCAGTACTTC. The encoded protein is CASSLDRGVSYEQYF.

Regarding this clonotype: The junction shows a germline mismatch at one end, possibly a read error. The chain links TRBV11-2 to TRBJ2-7; D is possibly TRBD1 (5 bases). The CDR3 length is 17 residues. Germline V gene data show CDR1 as SGHAT and CDR2 as FQNNGV. CDR3 loop: CAGSFWPQALQSYEQYF. DNA for the CDR3: TGTGCCGGCAGCTTTTGGCCACAGGCCCTTCAATCCTACGAGCAGTACTTC.

In its sample, this clonotype was seen many times. The gene calls are TRBV7-8 and TRBJ1-2, with TRBD1 identical over 9 bases. The germline CDR1 and CDR2 sequences are SGHVS and FQNEAQ. This CDR3 is built from 15 residues. J gave up 8 bases and V 7 bases, and 14 bases lay outside the gene matches. CDR3: CASNVPGQGLEGYTF. CDR3 DNA: TGTGCCAGCAACGTCCCGGGACAGGGATTGGAAGGCTACACCTTC.

The chain employs TRBV19 and TRBJ1-1, with TRBD1 identical over 7 bases. Germline V gene data show CDR1 as LNHDA and CDR2 as SQIVND (reference sequence). The length of the CDR3 is 13 residues. The V segment lost 4 bases and the J segment 5 bases; nucleotides outside the gene matches: 4. CDR3 protein: CASSTGGATEAFF. For the CDR3, the DNA is TGTGCCAGTAGTACAGGGGGGGCGACTGAAGCTTTCTTT.

The rearrangement uses TRBV12-3 or TRBV12-4 and TRBJ1-1, with D tentatively TRBD1 (5 bases). This CDR3 contains 14 residues. V lost 2 bases to trimming and J lost 6 bases, with 13 bases between them. CDR3 DNA: TGTGCCAGCAGTTTATCGCGGGGGTCCGCTGAAGCTTTCTTT. This gives the protein CASSLSRGSAEAFF.

The chain recombines TRBV7-9 with TRBJ1-1; D gene unclear. V lost 5 bases, J lost 3 bases, and 10 bases lay in between. Germline V CDR1 and CDR2: SEHNR, FQNEAQ (reference sequence). This CDR3 contains 13 residues. The CDR3 nucleotides read TGTGCCAGCAGCCCTGATGGGTACACTGAAGCTTTCTTT. It yields the protein CASSPDGYTEAFF. Supplemented by reference TRBV7-9 and TRBJ1-1, the full variable domain reads DTGVSQNPRHKITKRGQNVTFRCDPISEHNRLYWYRQTLGQGPEFLTYFQNEAQLEKSRLLSDRFSAERPKGSFSTLEIQRTEQGDSAMYLCASSPDGYTEAFFGQGTRLTVV.

The gene calls are TRBV11-1 and TRBJ2-5, with 8 bases identical to TRBD2. This CDR3 region has 15 residues. Trimming took 1 base from V and 9 from J; bases not matched to a gene: 10. CDR1 is SGHAT and CDR2 is FQDESV in the germline V gene (reference sequence). DNA of the CDR3: TGTGCCAGCAGCTTAGAACTAGCGGAGGCTTGGGCCCAGTACTTC. Translation gives CASSLELAEAWAQYF.

With respect to this clonotype: A much larger clone lies one base from this, so it may be a read error. The rearrangement uses TRBV10-3 and TRBJ1-6; D uncertain. Per germline, CDR1 ENHRY and CDR2 SYGVKD. This CDR3 comprises 11 residues. V gave up 5 bases and J gave up 12 bases, with 8 bases separating them. This chain's CDR3 is CAISNDGPLHF. In nucleotides, the CDR3 is TGTGCCATCAGTAATGACGGACCCCTCCACTTT.

This chain connects TRBV7-3 to TRBJ2-2; 8 bases agree with TRBD1. J gave up 0 bases and V 7 bases, and 7 bases lay outside the gene matches. CDR3 length: 16 amino acids. The V gene's germline CDR1 is SGHTA and CDR2 FQGTGA. The CDR3 bases are TGTGCCAGCACCCCCCCGACAGGGGCGAACACCGGGGAGCTGTTTTTT. Its translation: CASTPPTGANTGELFF.